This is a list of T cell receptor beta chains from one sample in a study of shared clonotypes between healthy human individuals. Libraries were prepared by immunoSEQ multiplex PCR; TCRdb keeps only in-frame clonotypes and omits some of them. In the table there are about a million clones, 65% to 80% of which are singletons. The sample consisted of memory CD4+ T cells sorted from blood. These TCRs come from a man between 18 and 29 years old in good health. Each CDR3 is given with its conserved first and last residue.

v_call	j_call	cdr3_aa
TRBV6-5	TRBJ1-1	CASRRIDMNTEAFF
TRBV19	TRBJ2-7	CASSPGQGGEQYF
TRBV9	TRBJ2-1	CASSVVSSSYNEQFF
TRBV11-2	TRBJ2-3	CASSAGLAGGSTDTQYF
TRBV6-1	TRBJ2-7	CASRDVTGAVYEQYF
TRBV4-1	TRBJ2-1	CASSPGRGFSYNEQFF
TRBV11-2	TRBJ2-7	CASTLGASGTYEQYF
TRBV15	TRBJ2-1	CATSRGSDNEQFF
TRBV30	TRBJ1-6	CAWSVSGGTENSPLHF
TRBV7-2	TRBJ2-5	CASSSSVWLSQETQYF
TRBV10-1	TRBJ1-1	CASSESLNTEAFF
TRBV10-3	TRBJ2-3	CAISERTSGRGTDTQYF
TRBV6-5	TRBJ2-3	CASSSGQGTDTQYF
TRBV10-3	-	CAIRVGQGASYEQYF
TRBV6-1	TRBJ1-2	CASSSTRLYGYTF
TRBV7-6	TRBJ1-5	CASSRYRGSNQPQHF
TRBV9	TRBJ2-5	CASSGFSNQETQYF
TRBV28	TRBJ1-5	CASTGWGNQPQHF
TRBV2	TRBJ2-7	CASSEQFYEQYF
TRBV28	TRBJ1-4	CASSLRGQTNEKLFF
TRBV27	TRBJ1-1	CASSSGGQAAEAFF
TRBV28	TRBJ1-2	CASSSVVGGTGGNGYTF
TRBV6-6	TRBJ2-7	CASKEGLLTYEQYF
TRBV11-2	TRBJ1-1	CASSLSLGVTEAFF
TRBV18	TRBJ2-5	CASSPLGDETQYF
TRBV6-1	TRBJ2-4	CASSLGTPAGTNTF
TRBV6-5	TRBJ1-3	CASSPDRSGNTIYF
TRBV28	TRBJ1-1	CASRGHLNTEAFF
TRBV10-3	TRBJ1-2	CAISESWSYTF
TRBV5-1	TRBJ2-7	CASSPRAYEQYF
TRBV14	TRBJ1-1	CASSQYREAFF
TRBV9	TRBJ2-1	CASSLVGLAGEEQFF
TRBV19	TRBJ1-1	CASSLPHLNTEAFF
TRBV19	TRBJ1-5	CASSDSGTGNQPQHF
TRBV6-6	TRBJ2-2	CASRRGQGAGTGELFF
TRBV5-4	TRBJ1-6	CASSPGGVSNNSPLHF
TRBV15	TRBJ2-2	CATSRDKSTGELFF
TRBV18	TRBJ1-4	CASSLGQGGFTNEKLFF
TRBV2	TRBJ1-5	CASTYGAGINQPQHF
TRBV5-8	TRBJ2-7	CASRRYRARDYEQYF
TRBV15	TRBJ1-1	CATSTGLNTEAFF
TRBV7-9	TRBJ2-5	CASSPSGTWGQETQYF
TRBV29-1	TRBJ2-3	CSVATSGIKDTQYF
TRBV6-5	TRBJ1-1	CAATGRMNTEAFF
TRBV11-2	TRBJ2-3	CASSLDGAGGNTQYF
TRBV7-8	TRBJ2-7	CASSLGAFGTGLGPYEQYF
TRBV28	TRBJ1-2	CASTRGLQELYGYTF
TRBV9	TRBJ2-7	CASSESGSSYEQYF
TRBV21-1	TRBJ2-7	CASSKGTLSYEQYF
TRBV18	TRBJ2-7	CASSRYGSYEQYF
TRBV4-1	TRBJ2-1	CASSQEGGGASSYNEQFF
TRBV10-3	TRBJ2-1	CAIGRDLGGGGKGNEQFF
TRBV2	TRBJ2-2	CASSDWSGKTGELFF
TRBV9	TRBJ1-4	CASSKGPEGEKLFF
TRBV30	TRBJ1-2	CAWSVQGAYYGYTF
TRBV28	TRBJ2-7	CASSWGRSEQYF
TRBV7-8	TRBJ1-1	CASSLSGAHTEAFF